A single sample is the source of the 10 T cell receptor beta chains below, sequenced in a study of a mutant IDH1 vaccine in newly diagnosed glioma. The time point is: baseline, week 1 (first vaccination visit). Treatment: pre-vaccination baseline after standard-of-care therapy. Data came from immunoSEQ multiplex PCR; TCRdb stores just in-frame clones and leaves some out. The sample lists some 60,000 clones, around 92% seen once, with about 2.5% in the top ten. The starting material was PBMCs, obtained from a glioma patient treated with radiotherapy, temozolomide or both. The receptors shown here come from a man aged 45-60 years with glioma.

This sequence joins TRBV5-8 and TRBJ2-7; 12 nucleotides align to TRBD1. This CDR3 has 15 amino acids. Germline V gene sequence: CDR1 SGHTS, CDR2 YDEGEE. J gave up 5 bases and V 2 bases, and 5 bases lay outside the gene matches. The chain's CDR3 is CASSFPGQGANEQYF. CDR3 bases: TGTGCCAGCAGCTTTCCGGGACAGGGGGCCAACGAGCAGTACTTC. Full variable domain (rest looked up from reference TRBV5-8 and TRBJ2-7): EAGVTQSPTHLIKTRGQQATLRCSPISGHTSVYWYQQALGLGLQFLLWYDEGEERNRGNFPPRFSGRQFPNYSSELNVNALELEDSALYLCASSFPGQGANEQYFGPGTRLTVT.

This sequence joins TRBV9 and TRBJ2-2; TRBD2 might be the D (6 bases). Germline lookup yields CDR1 SGDLS and CDR2 YYNGEE. Deletions cut 5 bases from V and 5 bases from J, with 16 bases between. CDR3 length: 15 residues. In DNA, the CDR3 is TGTGCCAGCAGTCTCGGAGTCCGGGGGACCGGGGAGCTGTTTTTT. Residues: CASSLGVRGTGELFF.

This rearrangement joins TRBV5-4 to TRBJ2-3, with 8 nucleotides matching TRBD1. V was pared by 3 bases and J by 7 bases, with 7 bases of the junction left unmatched. Germline V gene data show CDR1 as SGHNT and CDR2 as YYREEE (reference sequence). This CDR3 has 14 residues. The CDR3 nucleotides read TGTGCCAGCAGCTGGGACAGGTACTCGAATACGCAGTATTTT. Its protein product is CASSWDRYSNTQYF.

This clone has just one count. CDR3 loop: CASSSLTRGPDYGYTF. In DNA, the CDR3 is TGCGCCAGCAGCTCCCTCACAAGGGGCCCGGACTATGGCTACACCTTC. V is TRBV5-1 and J is TRBJ1-2; D perhaps matches TRBD1 (5 bases). This CDR3 contains 16 residues. CDR1 is SGHRS, CDR2 YFSETQ, per germline. Trimming left V 3 bases short and J 3 bases short, with 18 bases between.

This chain links TRBV2 with TRBJ1-2, with a tentative D call TRBD1 (5 bases). The CDR3 runs to 14 residues. Looked up from germline, CDR1 is SNHLY and CDR2 is FYNNEI. V was cut by 5 bases and J by 4 bases, with 14 bases left in between. DNA of the CDR3: TGTGCCAGCAGTTTGGAGACAGCTACCTATGGCTACACCTTC. Its translation: CASSLETATYGYTF.

In this sample, this clone turned up once. The chain uses TRBV28 and TRBJ2-7; TRBD2 aligns across 15 bases. Losses at the gene ends were 3 bases for V and 0 bases for J; bases not matched to a gene: 6. The CDR3 covers 18 residues. CDR1 is MDHEN and CDR2 is SYDVKM in the germline V gene. The CDR3 sequence is CASSFGTSGRWSSYEQYF. The CDR3 DNA follows: TGTGCCAGCAGTTTCGGGACTAGCGGGAGGTGGAGCTCCTACGAGCAGTACTTC.

The genes are TRBV5-4 and TRBJ2-7, with D unclear. The ends were cut back, 4 bases at V and 2 bases at J, with 7 bases in the middle. The CDR3 has 12 residues. The germline V gene encodes CDR1 SGHNT and CDR2 YYREEE (reference sequence). The CDR3 region is CASSRWAYEQYF. DNA of the CDR3: TGTGCCAGCAGCCGCTGGGCCTACGAGCAGTACTTC.

In its sample, this clone was seen once. The V and J genes are TRBV6-6 and TRBJ2-2; 10 nucleotides agree with TRBD1. The CDR3 sequence is 15 residues long. J was trimmed by 1 base and V by 4 bases; bases with no gene match: 0. From germline, CDR1 is MNHNY and CDR2 SVGAGI (reference sequence). In nucleotides, the CDR3 is TGTGCCAGCAGTTGGGACAGGGGGAACACCGGGGAGCTGTTTTTT. It translates to CASSWDRGNTGELFF.

The chain is built from TRBV19 and TRBJ2-7; D perhaps matches TRBD1 (5 bases). Trimming took off 3 bases at V and 3 bases at J, with 12 bases between the two ends. The CDR3 has 14 residues. Germline lookup yields CDR1 LNHDA and CDR2 SQIVND (reference sequence). The CDR3 DNA reads as TGTGCCAGTAGTATGAGGAGACAGAGCTACGAGCAGTACTTC. This translates into CASSMRRQSYEQYF.

This clone was detected only once. The germline gene is not matched at one end of the junction; a read error may be the cause. This rearrangement joins TRBV19 to TRBJ1-1, with D uncertain. The germline gives CDR1 LNHDA, CDR2 SQIVND (reference sequence). The CDR3 is made up of 13 amino acids. CDR3 protein: CAISTTGNTEAFF. CDR3 DNA sequence: TGTGCCATTAGTACGACGGGAAACACTGAAGCTTTCTTT. The full variable domain, completed using reference TRBV19 and TRBJ1-1, is DGGITQSPKYLFRKEGQNVTLSCEQNLNHDAMYWYRQDPGQGLRLIYYSQIVNDFQKGDIAEGYSVSREKKESFPLTVTSAQKNPTAFYLCAISTTGNTEAFFGQGTRLTVV.